The 23 T cell receptor beta chains in this list originate from one sample, sequenced in a study of patients and donors after allogeneic stem cell transplantation. Each CDR3 protein gets one entry after TCRdb re-called the RT-PCR reads with MiXCR. Of over 200,000 distinct CDR3 sequences listed, over 30% were seen once; the top ten hold approximately 10%. Material for sequencing was blood, either unsorted or a sorted T cell fraction (not recorded which). Receptors were obtained from a human donor who was either an allogeneic HSCT recipient or a stem cell or donor lymphocyte infusion donor (not recorded which). It is not recorded whose cells these are; they may come from a transplant donor.

In DNA form, the CDR3 reads TGTGCCAGCACTCAACGGGGGCTCACAGATACGCAGTATTTT. This translates into CASTQRGLTDTQYF. V usage is TRBV28 and J usage is TRBJ2-3; D may correspond to TRBD1 or TRBD2 (6 bases each). CDR1 and CDR2 (germline): MDHEN, SYDVKM. V dropped 7 bases and J dropped 2 bases, with 13 bases sitting between them. This CDR3 has 14 amino acids. The full variable domain, its missing parts supplied by reference TRBV28 and TRBJ2-3, is DVKVTQSSRYLVKRTGEKVFLECVQDMDHENMFWYRQDPGLGLRLIYFSYDVKMKEKGDIPEGYSVSREKKERFSLILESASTNQTSMYLCASTQRGLTDTQYFGPGTRLTVL.

With regard to this clonotype: One junction end does not reproduce the germline sequence, and a read error may be involved. The chain has TRBV12-3 or TRBV12-4 and TRBJ2-1, with D tentatively TRBD1 (6 bases). The CDR3 runs to 11 residues. The DNA for the CDR3 is TGTGCCAGCAGTTTTCGGGACACCCGTCAGTTC. The encoded protein is CASSFRDTRQF.

The V call is TRBV5-1, the J call TRBJ2-1; the D is unclear. Per germline, CDR1 SGHRS and CDR2 YFSETQ. The germline V and J ends were trimmed by 5 bases and 5 bases, with 14 bases remaining between them. The CDR3 is 14 residues long. The CDR3 sequence: CASSLTITHNEQFF. DNA for the CDR3: TGCGCCAGCAGTTTAACGATAACACACAATGAGCAGTTCTTC. Full variable domain (rest looked up from reference TRBV5-1 and TRBJ2-1): KAGVTQTPRYLIKTRGQQVTLSCSPISGHRSVSWYQQTPGQGLQFLFEYFSETQRNKGNFPGRFSGRQFSNSRSEMNVSTLELGDSALYLCASSLTITHNEQFFGPGTRLTVL.

The chain joins TRBV19 to TRBJ1-2; possibly TRBD1 for D (6 bases). The CDR3 extends over 14 amino acids. V lost 2 bases to trimming and J lost 5 bases, with 12 bases between them. Germline loops: CDR1 LNHDA, CDR2 SQIVND (reference sequence). CDR3 in DNA: TGTGCCAGTAGTATACCTCCCCAGGGGTATGGCTACACCTTC. Translation gives CASSIPPQGYGYTF.

This clonotype has more than one count but fewer than ten. The chain links TRBV7-2 to TRBJ1-5; D not certain. The CDR3 runs 14 residues. V was clipped by 5 bases and J by 0 bases, with 8 bases between them. The germline CDR1 and CDR2 sequences are SGHTA and FQGNSA. The CDR3 coding sequence is TGTGCCAGCAGCGCGGGGAATAGCAATCAGCCCCAGCATTTT. This encodes CASSAGNSNQPQHF.

This clonotype was recorded a few times. J is TRBJ2-7 and V is TRBV7-9; 8 nucleotides agree with TRBD1. V shed 4 bases and J 8 bases; nucleotides not matched to a gene: 10. CDR1 SEHNR and CDR2 FQNEAQ come from the germline V gene (reference sequence). The CDR3 is 14 residues long. DNA of the CDR3: TGTGCCAGCAGCTCACCAGCTCGACAGGGGAAGCAGTACTTC. The encoded protein is CASSSPARQGKQYF.

This rearrangement joins TRBV15 to TRBJ1-2; D gene uncertain. Between the trimmed V and J ends, which lost 0 bases and 4 bases, there was a span of 3 bases. CDR3 length equals 12 residues. Germline CDR1 and CDR2: LNHNV and YYDKDF (reference sequence). CDR3 loop: CATSRDTYGYTF. The DNA of the CDR3 is TGTGCCACCAGCAGAGATACCTATGGCTACACCTTC. Combining the CDR3 with reference TRBV15 and TRBJ1-2 gives the whole variable domain DAMVIQNPRYQVTQFGKPVTLSCSQTLNHNVMYWYQQKSSQAPKLLFHYYDKDFNNEADTPDNFQSRRPNTSFCFLDIRSPGLGDTAMYLCATSRDTYGYTFGSGTRLTVV.

This clonotype was found a few times. V is TRBV6-2 or TRBV6-3 and J is TRBJ1-5; no clear D gene. The length of the CDR3 is 15 residues. In germline, CDR1 is MNHEY, CDR2 SVGEGT. Trimming pared 6 bases from V and 9 bases from J, leaving 21 bases between. The CDR3 nucleotides are TGTGCCAGCAGCTCCTCTGGGGTGGGCATGAGGCCCCAGCATTTT. This codes for CASSSSGVGMRPQHF.

The chain carries TRBV28 and TRBJ1-5, with 11 bases matching TRBD1. Trimming took 6 bases from V and 9 from J; bases not matched to a gene: 7. Looked up from germline, CDR1 is MDHEN and CDR2 is SYDVKM. The CDR3 is made up of 14 amino acids. In nucleotides, the CDR3 is TGTGCCAGCAGATTAGGGACAGGGGGTCCGCCCCAGCATTTT. Its translation: CASRLGTGGPPQHF.

V gene TRBV12-3 or TRBV12-4 combines with J gene TRBJ2-1; 7 bases are a match to TRBD1. J gave up 0 bases and V 8 bases, and 10 bases lay outside the gene matches. The CDR3 is made up of 16 amino acids. Here the CDR3 DNA reads TGTGCCAGCTTCACAGGGGTGGGTAGCTCCTACAATGAGCAGTTCTTC. Its protein is CASFTGVGSSYNEQFF.

The chain carries TRBV5-1 and TRBJ2-7; the D is unclear. Germline CDR1 reads SGHRS; CDR2 reads YFSETQ. CDR3 length: 14 residues. Trimming took 7 bases from V and 0 from J, leaving 14 bases between them. The CDR3 loop is CASHVDGYSYEQYF. The CDR3 DNA reads as TGCGCCAGCCACGTTGACGGATACTCCTACGAGCAGTACTTC.

The chain carries TRBV7-9 and TRBJ2-7; 10 positions agree with TRBD1. Per the germline V gene, CDR1 is SEHNR and CDR2 is FQNEAQ (reference sequence). This CDR3 is 16 amino acids long. The V segment lost 4 bases and the J segment 3 bases; nucleotides outside the gene matches: 9. CDR3 bases: TGTGCCAGCAGCTCCGGCGGGACAGGGGTGTTCTACGAGCAGTACTTC. This gives the protein CASSSGGTGVFYEQYF.

The V and J genes are TRBV30 and TRBJ1-1; no clear D gene. The CDR3 spans 11 residues. The V gene's germline CDR1 is GTSNPN and CDR2 SVGIG (reference sequence). The ends were cut back, 6 bases at V and 1 base at J, with 6 bases in the middle. This CDR3 is CACRGNTEAFF. The CDR3 nucleotides read TGTGCCTGCCGCGGGAACACTGAAGCTTTCTTT. Full variable domain (rest looked up from reference TRBV30 and TRBJ1-1): SQTIHQWPATLVQPVGSPLSLECTVEGTSNPNLYWYRQAAGRGLQLLFYSVGIGQISSEVPQNLSASRPQDRQFILSSKKLLLSDSGFYLCACRGNTEAFFGQGTRLTVV.

Only a few counts were recorded for this clonotype. The J gene is TRBJ2-7, the V gene TRBV20-1; D is ambiguous. The germline gives CDR1 DFQATT, CDR2 SNEGSKA (reference sequence). This CDR3 is 12 amino acids long. V lost 5 bases to trimming and J lost 4 bases, with 12 bases between them. In DNA form, the CDR3 reads TGCAGTGCTGGACGGGCGGTGTACGAGCAGTACTTC. Its protein is CSAGRAVYEQYF.

V and J are TRBV7-3 and TRBJ1-5; D not resolved. This CDR3 comprises 14 residues. The germline V and J ends were trimmed by 2 bases and 4 bases, with 9 bases remaining between them. CDR1 is SGHTA, CDR2 FQGTGA, per germline. This CDR3 is CASSLSGENQPQHF. The CDR3 DNA reads as TGTGCCAGCAGCTTATCTGGCGAAAATCAGCCCCAGCATTTT.

J is TRBJ2-2 and V is TRBV20-1; no reliable D call. V lost 3 bases and J lost 2, with 10 bases in between. In germline, CDR1 is DFQATT, CDR2 SNEGSKA (reference sequence). This CDR3 spans 14 amino acids. CDR3 in amino acids: CSASHYSNTGELFF. The CDR3 nucleotides read TGCAGTGCTAGTCATTATTCCAACACCGGGGAGCTGTTTTTT.

This clonotype showed up many times. The chain uses TRBV7-3 and TRBJ1-1; tentatively, D is TRBD1 (6 bases). The CDR3 has 14 residues. Trimming left V 4 bases short and J 1 base short, with 10 bases between. In germline, CDR1 is SGHTA, CDR2 FQGTGA. CDR3 in amino acids: CASSSTGANTEAFF. DNA of the CDR3: TGTGCCAGCAGCTCGACAGGTGCGAACACTGAAGCTTTCTTT.

The chain employs TRBV20-1 and TRBJ2-3, with 7 bases that match TRBD2. CDR1 and CDR2 from the germline V gene are DFQATT and SNEGSKA (reference sequence). The J segment lost 2 bases and the V segment lost 3 bases, leaving 8 bases of the junction unmatched. CDR3 length: 15 amino acids. CDR3 sequence (DNA): TGCAGTGCTAGGGCTTGGGACTACTCCACAGATACGCAGTATTTT. Translating it yields CSARAWDYSTDTQYF.

This clonotype showed up just a few times. This chain links TRBV10-3 with TRBJ2-5, with 11 nucleotides matching TRBD2. The CDR3 covers 15 residues. Per germline, CDR1 ENHRY and CDR2 SYGVKD. The V gene end was trimmed by 6 bases and the J gene end by 5 bases; junction bases not matched to a gene: 8. DNA for the CDR3: TGTGCCATCAGACCTGCTAGCGGGGGGCGCGAGACCCAGTACTTC. Protein sequence: CAIRPASGGRETQYF.

The sample holds a few counts of this clonotype. The CDR3 protein is CASSLLRTGADEQYF. The CDR3 DNA follows: TGTGCCAGCAGTCTATTGAGGACAGGGGCCGACGAGCAGTACTTC. This chain joins TRBV6-2 or TRBV6-3 and TRBJ2-7, with 9 bases that match TRBD1. The CDR3 has 15 residues. CDR1 is MNHEY and CDR2 is SVGEGT in the germline V gene. The junction had 10 bases not matched to a gene; V was cut back by 5 bases and J by 5 bases.

The gene calls are TRBV10-3 and TRBJ1-1, with 7 positions matching TRBD1. The CDR3 length is 14 residues. Germline V CDR1 and CDR2: ENHRY, SYGVKD. V was pared by 10 bases and J by 0 bases, with 8 bases of the junction left unmatched. The CDR3 nucleotides are TGTGCCACCTCTGGACAGGTAATGAACACTGAAGCTTTCTTT. Amino acids: CATSGQVMNTEAFF.

The sample holds a few counts of this clonotype. The V call is TRBV9, the J call TRBJ2-1; D perhaps matches TRBD1 (6 bases). This CDR3 is 12 amino acids long. Germline CDR1 is SGDLS and CDR2 is YYNGEE. The V end was cut by 4 bases, the J end by 15 bases, with 17 bases between. CDR3 loop: CASSSDRDIRFF. CDR3 DNA sequence: TGTGCCAGCAGCTCAGACCGGGACATTCGGTTCTTC.

This chain joins TRBV30 and TRBJ1-2, with D possibly TRBD1 on 5 matching bases. The CDR3 loop spans 13 amino acids. V was cut by 4 bases and J by 3 bases, with 12 bases left in between. CDR1 and CDR2 (germline): GTSNPN, SVGIG (reference sequence). The CDR3 coding sequence is TGTGCCTGGAACAAGGGGTTCGACTATGGCTACACCTTC. Amino acid sequence: CAWNKGFDYGYTF. The variable domain in full, completed from reference TRBV30 and TRBJ1-2, reads SQTIHQWPATLVQPVGSPLSLECTVEGTSNPNLYWYRQAAGRGLQLLFYSVGIGQISSEVPQNLSASRPQDRQFILSSKKLLLSDSGFYLCAWNKGFDYGYTFGSGTRLTVV.